This T cell receptor beta chain was recovered during a study of blood T cell repertoires in COVID-19. The overall study: Collection of acute and convalescent COVID-19 samples took place in the United States, Italy and Spain.

Germline values: CDR1 WNHNN, CDR2 SYGVQD (reference sequence). The V end lost 2 bases, the J end lost 10 bases, and 11 bases lay between the germline ends. CDR3 length: 12 residues. Per the original methods: The assay estimated nucleated cells by amplifying reference gene primers. Repertoires were generated with immunoSEQ multiplex PCR, while TCRdb's copy carries only in-frame clones and drops some. V, J and clone size derive from that table, while D and trimming were established from the DNA sequence. The sample shows 55,000 to 90,000 clones, about 88% of them seen only once. The source of this sequence is a human donor in a cohort sampled during active COVID-19. Sequencing was done on a sample of peripheral blood. The chain has TRBV10-1 and TRBJ1-1, with D possibly being TRBD1 (5 bases). As DNA, the CDR3 is TGCGCCAGCAGTGAGAATAGGGGAGGAGCTTTCTTT. It translates to CASSENRGGAFF.